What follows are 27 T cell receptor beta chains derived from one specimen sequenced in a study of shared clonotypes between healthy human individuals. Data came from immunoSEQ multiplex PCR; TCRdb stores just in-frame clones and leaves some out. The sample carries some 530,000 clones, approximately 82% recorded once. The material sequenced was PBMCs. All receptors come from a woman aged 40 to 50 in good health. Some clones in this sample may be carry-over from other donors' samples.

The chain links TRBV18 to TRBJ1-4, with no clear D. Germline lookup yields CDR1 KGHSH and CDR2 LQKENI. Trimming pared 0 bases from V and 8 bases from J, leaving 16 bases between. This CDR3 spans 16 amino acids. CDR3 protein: CASSPPSVLGGEKLFF. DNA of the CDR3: TGTGCCAGCTCACCACCATCGGTACTCGGTGGGGAAAAACTGTTTTTT.

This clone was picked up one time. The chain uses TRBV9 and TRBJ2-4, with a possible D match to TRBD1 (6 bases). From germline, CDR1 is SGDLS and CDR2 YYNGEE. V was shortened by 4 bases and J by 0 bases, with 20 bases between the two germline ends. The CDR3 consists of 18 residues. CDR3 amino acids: CASSMYRDLRLAKNIQYF. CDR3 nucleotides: TGTGCCAGCAGCATGTACAGGGATTTAAGGCTAGCCAAAAACATTCAGTACTTC.

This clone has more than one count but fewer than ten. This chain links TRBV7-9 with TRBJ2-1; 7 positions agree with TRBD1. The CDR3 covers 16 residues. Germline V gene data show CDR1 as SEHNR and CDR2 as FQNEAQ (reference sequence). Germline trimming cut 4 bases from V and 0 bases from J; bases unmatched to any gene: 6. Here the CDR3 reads CASSSMTGSSYNEQFF. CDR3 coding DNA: TGTGCCAGCAGCTCAATGACAGGGAGCTCCTACAATGAGCAGTTCTTC.

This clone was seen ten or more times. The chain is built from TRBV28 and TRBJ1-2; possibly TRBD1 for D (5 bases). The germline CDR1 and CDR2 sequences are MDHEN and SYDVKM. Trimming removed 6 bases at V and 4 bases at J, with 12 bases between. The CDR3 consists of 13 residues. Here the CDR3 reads CASSRERGYGYTF. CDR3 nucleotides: TGTGCCAGCAGCAGGGAGAGGGGCTATGGCTACACCTTC.

The CDR3 sequence: CASSLRPKRGREEETQYF. The CDR3 DNA reads as TGTGCCAGCAGCCTCAGACCAAAAAGGGGGAGAGAGGAAGAGACCCAGTACTTC. The genes are TRBV7-2 and TRBJ2-5; tentative D call: TRBD1 (6 bases). The CDR3 spans 18 residues. V dropped 5 bases and J dropped 3 bases, with 25 bases sitting between them. Germline values: CDR1 SGHTA, CDR2 FQGNSA. Full variable domain (remainder filled in from reference TRBV7-2 and TRBJ2-5): GAGVSQSPSNKVTEKGKDVELRCDPISGHTALYWYRQSLGQGLEFLIYFQGNSAPDKSGLPSDRFSAERTGGSVSTLTIQRTQQEDSAVYLCASSLRPKRGREEETQYFGPGTRLLVL.

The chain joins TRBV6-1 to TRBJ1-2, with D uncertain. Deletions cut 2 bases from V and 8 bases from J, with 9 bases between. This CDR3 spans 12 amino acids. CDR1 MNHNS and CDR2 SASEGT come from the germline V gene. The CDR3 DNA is TGTGCCAGCAGTGAATTTGGGGTCGGCTACACCTTC. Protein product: CASSEFGVGYTF.

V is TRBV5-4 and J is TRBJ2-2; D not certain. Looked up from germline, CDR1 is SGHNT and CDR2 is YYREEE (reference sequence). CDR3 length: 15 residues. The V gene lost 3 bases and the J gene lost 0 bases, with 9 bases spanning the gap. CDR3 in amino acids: CASSSQTANTGELFF. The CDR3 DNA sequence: TGTGCCAGCAGCTCGCAGACCGCGAACACCGGGGAGCTGTTTTTT.

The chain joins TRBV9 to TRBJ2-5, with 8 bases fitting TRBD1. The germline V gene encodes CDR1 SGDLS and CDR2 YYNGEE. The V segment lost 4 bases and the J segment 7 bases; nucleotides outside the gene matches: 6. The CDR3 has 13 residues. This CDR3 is CASSPTGDGTQYF. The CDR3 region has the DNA TGTGCCAGCAGCCCGACAGGGGACGGGACCCAGTACTTC.

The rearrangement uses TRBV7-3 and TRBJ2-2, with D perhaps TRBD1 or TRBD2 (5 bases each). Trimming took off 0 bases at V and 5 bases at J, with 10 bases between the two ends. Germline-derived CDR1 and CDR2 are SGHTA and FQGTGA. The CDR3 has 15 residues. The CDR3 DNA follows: TGTGCCAGCAGCTTAACGGGGGTTTATACCGGGGAGCTGTTTTTT. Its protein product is CASSLTGVYTGELFF.

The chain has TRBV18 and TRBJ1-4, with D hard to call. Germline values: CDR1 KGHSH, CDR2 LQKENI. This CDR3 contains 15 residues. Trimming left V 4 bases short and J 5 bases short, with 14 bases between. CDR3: CASSQSQQQNEKLFF. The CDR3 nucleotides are TGTGCCAGCTCACAATCGCAACAGCAGAATGAAAAACTGTTTTTT.

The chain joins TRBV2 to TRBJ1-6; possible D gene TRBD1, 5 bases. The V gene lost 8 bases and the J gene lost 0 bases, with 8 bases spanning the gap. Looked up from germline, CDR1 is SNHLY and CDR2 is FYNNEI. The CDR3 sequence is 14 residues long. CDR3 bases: TGTGCCAGCGGAGACAGCTCCTATAATTCACCCCTCCACTTT. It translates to CASGDSSYNSPLHF.

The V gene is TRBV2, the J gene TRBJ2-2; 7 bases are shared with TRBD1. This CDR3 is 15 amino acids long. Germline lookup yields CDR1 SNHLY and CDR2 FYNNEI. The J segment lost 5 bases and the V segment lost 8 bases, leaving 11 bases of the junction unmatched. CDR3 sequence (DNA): TGTGCCAGCCAAGGGGGCAGGGGTGGGACCGGGGAGCTGTTTTTT. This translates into CASQGGRGGTGELFF.

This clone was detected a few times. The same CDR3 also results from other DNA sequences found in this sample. Written as DNA, the CDR3 is TGTGCCAGCAGCCCGGACCTTGCGGGAGTCTACGAGCAGTACTTC. It is translated as CASSPDLAGVYEQYF. The rearrangement links TRBV7-2 to TRBJ2-7; 7 bases are a match to TRBD2. Germline CDR1 and CDR2: SGHTA and FQGNSA. This CDR3 has 15 amino acids. Trimming at V came to 5 bases and at J to 3 bases, leaving 10 bases not matched to a gene.

CDR3 in amino acids: CASSARQRILSGANVLTF. CDR3 nucleotides: TGTGCCAGTAGTGCCCGACAGCGAATCCTCTCTGGGGCCAACGTCCTGACTTTC. V is TRBV19 and J is TRBJ2-6; a possible D gene is TRBD1 (5 bases). The CDR3 sequence is 18 residues long. V was cut by 5 bases and J by 0 bases, with 17 bases left in between. CDR1 is LNHDA and CDR2 is SQIVND in the germline V gene (reference sequence). The complete variable domain, with remaining parts taken from reference TRBV19 and TRBJ2-6, reads DGGITQSPKYLFRKEGQNVTLSCEQNLNHDAMYWYRQDPGQGLRLIYYSQIVNDFQKGDIAEGYSVSREKKESFPLTVTSAQKNPTAFYLCASSARQRILSGANVLTFGAGSRLTVL.

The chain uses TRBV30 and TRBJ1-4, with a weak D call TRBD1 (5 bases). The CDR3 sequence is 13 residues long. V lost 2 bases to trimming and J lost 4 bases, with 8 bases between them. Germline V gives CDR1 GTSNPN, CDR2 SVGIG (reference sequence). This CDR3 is CAWSSGLNEKLFF. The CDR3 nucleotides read TGTGCCTGGAGTTCGGGGCTTAATGAAAAACTGTTTTTT.

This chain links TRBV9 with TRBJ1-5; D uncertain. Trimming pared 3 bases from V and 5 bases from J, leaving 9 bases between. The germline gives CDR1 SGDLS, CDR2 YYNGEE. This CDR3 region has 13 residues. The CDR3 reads CASSGAPDQPQHF. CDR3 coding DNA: TGTGCCAGCAGCGGGGCACCGGATCAGCCCCAGCATTTT.

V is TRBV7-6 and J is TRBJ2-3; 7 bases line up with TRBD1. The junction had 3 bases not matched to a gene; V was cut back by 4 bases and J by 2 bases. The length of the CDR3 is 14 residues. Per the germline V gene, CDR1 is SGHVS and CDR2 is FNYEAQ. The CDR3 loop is CASSSGQDTDTQYF. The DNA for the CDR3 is TGTGCCAGCAGCTCTGGACAGGACACAGATACGCAGTATTTT.

The CDR3 sequence: CASTGGAGTQETQYF. DNA for the CDR3: TGTGCCAGCACGGGGGGAGCGGGCACCCAAGAGACCCAGTACTTC. V gene TRBV6-1 combines with J gene TRBJ2-5; 7 bases map to TRBD2. V gave up 7 bases and J gave up 1 base; unmatched junction bases: 9. This CDR3 is 15 amino acids long. The germline CDR1 and CDR2 sequences are MNHNS and SASEGT.

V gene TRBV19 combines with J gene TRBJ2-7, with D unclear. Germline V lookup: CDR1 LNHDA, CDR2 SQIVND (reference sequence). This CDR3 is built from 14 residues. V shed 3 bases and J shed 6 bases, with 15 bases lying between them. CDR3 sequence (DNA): TGTGCCAGTAGTATTGAGGCAGGTTACTCCGAGCAGTACTTC. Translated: CASSIEAGYSEQYF.

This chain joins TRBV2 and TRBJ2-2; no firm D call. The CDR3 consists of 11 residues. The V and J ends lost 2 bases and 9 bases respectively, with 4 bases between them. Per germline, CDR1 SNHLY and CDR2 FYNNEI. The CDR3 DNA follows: TGTGCCAGCAGTGAACCCAGGGAGCTGTTTTTT. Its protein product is CASSEPRELFF.

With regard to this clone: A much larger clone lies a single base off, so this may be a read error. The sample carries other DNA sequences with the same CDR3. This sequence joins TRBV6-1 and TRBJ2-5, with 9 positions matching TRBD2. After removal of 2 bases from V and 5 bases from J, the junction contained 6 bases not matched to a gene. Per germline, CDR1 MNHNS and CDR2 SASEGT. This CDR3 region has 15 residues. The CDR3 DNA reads TGTGCCAGCAGTGAAAAAGCGGGAGGACCTGAGACCCAGTACTTC. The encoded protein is CASSEKAGGPETQYF.

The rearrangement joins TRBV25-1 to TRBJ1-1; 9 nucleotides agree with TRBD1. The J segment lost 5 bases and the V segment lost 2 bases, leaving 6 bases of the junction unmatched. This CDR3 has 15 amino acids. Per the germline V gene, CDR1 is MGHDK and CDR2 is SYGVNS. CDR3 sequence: CASSERQGGGTEAFF. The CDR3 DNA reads TGTGCCAGCAGTGAAAGACAGGGGGGTGGAACTGAAGCTTTCTTT. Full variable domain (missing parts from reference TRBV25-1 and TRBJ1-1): EADIYQTPRYLVIGTGKKITLECSQTMGHDKMYWYQQDPGMELHLIHYSYGVNSTEKGDLSSESTVSRIRTEHFPLTLESARPSHTSQYLCASSERQGGGTEAFFGQGTRLTVV.

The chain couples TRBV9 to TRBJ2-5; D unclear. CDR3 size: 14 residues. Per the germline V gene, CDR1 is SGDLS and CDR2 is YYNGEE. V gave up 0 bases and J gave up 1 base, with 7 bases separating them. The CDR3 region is CASSVGSGQETQYF. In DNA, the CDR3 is TGTGCCAGCAGCGTAGGGTCAGGCCAAGAGACCCAGTACTTC.

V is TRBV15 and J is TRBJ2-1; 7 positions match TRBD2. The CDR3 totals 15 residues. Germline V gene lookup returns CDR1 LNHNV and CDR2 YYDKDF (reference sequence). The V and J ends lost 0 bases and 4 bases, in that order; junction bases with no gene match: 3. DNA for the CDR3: TGTGCCACCAGCAGAGATAGGGAGGGATACAATGAGCAGTTCTTC. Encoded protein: CATSRDREGYNEQFF.

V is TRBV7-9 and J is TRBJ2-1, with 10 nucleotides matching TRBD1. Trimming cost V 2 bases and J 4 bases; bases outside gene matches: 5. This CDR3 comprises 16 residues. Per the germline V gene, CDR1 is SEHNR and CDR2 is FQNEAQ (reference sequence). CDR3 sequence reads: CASSLRGQGEYNEQFF. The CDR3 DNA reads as TGTGCCAGCAGCTTAAGAGGACAGGGGGAATACAATGAGCAGTTCTTC.

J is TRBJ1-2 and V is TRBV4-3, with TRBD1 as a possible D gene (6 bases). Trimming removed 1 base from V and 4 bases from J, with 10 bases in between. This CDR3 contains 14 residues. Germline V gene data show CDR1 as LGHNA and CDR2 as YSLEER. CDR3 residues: CASSQVQGSYGYTF. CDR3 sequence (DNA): TGCGCCAGCAGCCAAGTCCAGGGGAGCTATGGCTACACCTTC.

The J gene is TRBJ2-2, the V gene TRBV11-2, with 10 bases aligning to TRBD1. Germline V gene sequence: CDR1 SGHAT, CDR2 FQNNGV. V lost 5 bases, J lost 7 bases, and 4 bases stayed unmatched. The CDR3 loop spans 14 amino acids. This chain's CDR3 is CASSPRDRGGELFF. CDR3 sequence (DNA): TGTGCCAGCAGCCCCCGGGACAGGGGCGGGGAGCTGTTTTTT.